A selection of T cell receptor beta chains follows, all from one sample in a study of beta chain features in type 1 diabetes. Using immunoSEQ multiplex PCR, the repertoire was profiled, and TCRdb retains in-frame clones only, with some absent. This sample has 640,000 or so clones, with 11% to 15% found just once. Material for sequencing was naive CD4+ T cells from blood. Receptors were obtained from a man aged 18 to 29 with type 1 diabetes. Both conserved end residues are part of each CDR3. Fields, in order: D gene, J gene, clone size, V gene, CDR3 DNA, CDR3 protein. A D gene is named only where the DNA matches it firmly. Only part of the rows carry a size: once, few, many, or a class if the clone is expanded.

>NA|TRBJ1-1|NA|TRBV7-2
TGTGCCAGCAGCTTACTCTTTTCGAACACTGAAGCTTTCTTT
CASSLLFSNTEAFF
>NA|TRBJ2-3|NA|TRBV7-2
TGTGCCACGAGAGGGCCGAGCACAGATACGCAGTATTTT
CATRGPSTDTQYF
>TRBD2|TRBJ2-7|few|TRBV4-1
TGCGCCAGCAGCTCCCAATGGACTAGCGGAACAAGCTCCTACGAGCAGTACTTC
CASSSQWTSGTSSYEQYF
>NA|TRBJ1-2|few|TRBV14
TGTGCCAGCAGCCAAGATAGACAGAGCAACTATGGCTACACCTTC
CASSQDRQSNYGYTF
>NA|TRBJ2-7|few|TRBV7-2
TGTGCCAGCAGCTCCCCGGGGTCCGAGCAGTACTTC
CASSSPGSEQYF
>NA|TRBJ2-2|few|TRBV7-9
TGTGCCAGCAGCTTAAGGGGCGAAAACACCGGGGAGCTGTTTTTT
CASSLRGENTGELFF
>NA|TRBJ2-3|few|TRBV7-2
TGTGCCAGCAGCCCGGGACTCAGCACAGATACGCAGTATTTT
CASSPGLSTDTQYF
>TRBD2|TRBJ2-3|few|TRBV9
TGTGCCAGCAGCGTTGCGGGGGCAGATACGCAGTATTTT
CASSVAGADTQYF
>TRBD1|TRBJ1-2|NA|TRBV30
TGTGCCTGGACTGCTAACAGGGGGAATGGCTACACCTTC
CAWTANRGNGYTF
>NA|TRBJ2-2|NA|TRBV18
TGTGCCAGCTCACCGGACGTCACCGGGGAGCTGTTTTTT
CASSPDVTGELFF
>TRBD2|TRBJ2-1|NA|TRBV4-2
TGTGCCAGCAGCCCCACTTCTGGACTAGCGGGAGGGGATAATGAGCAGTTCTTC
CASSPTSGLAGGDNEQFF
>TRBD1|TRBJ1-1|NA|TRBV10-3
TGTGCCACCGACCAGGGGGCAGGGACTGAAGCTTTCTTT
CATDQGAGTEAFF
>NA|TRBJ2-3|NA|TRBV11-2
TGTGCCAGCAGTTACACGGAAGGTACGCAGTATTTT
CASSYTEGTQYF
>NA|TRBJ1-1|NA|TRBV9
TGTGCCAGCAGCATCAGGGAGAGGGACACTGAAGCTTTCTTT
CASSIRERDTEAFF
>TRBD1|TRBJ2-3|NA|TRBV7-2
TGTGCCAGCACCGAAAGGGGGCGCGGGAGCACAGATACGCAGTATTTT
CASTERGRGSTDTQYF
>NA|TRBJ2-1|few|TRBV2
TGTGCCAGCAGATCGGGGGAGTTCTACAATGAGCAGTTCTTC
CASRSGEFYNEQFF
>NA|TRBJ2-3|NA|TRBV5-1
TGCGCCAGCAGCCACGCGGTGGGGTTCACAGATACGCAGTATTTT
CASSHAVGFTDTQYF
>NA|TRBJ2-2|few|TRBV13
TGTGCCAGCAGCCGTATGACAGCGAACACCGGGGAGCTGTTTTTT
CASSRMTANTGELFF
>NA|TRBJ1-1|few|TRBV5-1
TGCGCCAGCAGCTTGGCCTTGAGGACAGAAGCTTTCTTT
CASSLALRTEAFF
>NA|TRBJ1-5|NA|TRBV4-3
TGCGCCAGCAGCCAAAACAGCGGCAATCAGCCCCAGCATTTT
CASSQNSGNQPQHF
>TRBD1|TRBJ2-5|NA|TRBV6-5
TGTGCCAGCACCCAGACAGGGGGCGCAGAGACCCAGTACTTC
CASTQTGGAETQYF
>NA|TRBJ2-1|NA|TRBV7-9
TGTGCCAGCAGCTTAGTCGTCAGCTCCTACAATGAGCAGTTCTTC
CASSLVVSSYNEQFF
>NA|TRBJ1-2|NA|TRBV28
TGTGCCAGCAGTTACCCGCCGGGCGAGGGCTACACCTTC
CASSYPPGEGYTF
>TRBD2|TRBJ2-1|few|TRBV10-3
TGTGCCATCAGTGGACTAGCGGGGGAGTACAATGAGCAGTTCTTC
CAISGLAGEYNEQFF
>NA|TRBJ2-7|NA|TRBV7-2
TGTGCCAGCAGCTCCCGTCGAAGCTCCTACGAGCAGTACTTC
CASSSRRSSYEQYF
>TRBD1|TRBJ2-2|NA|TRBV30
TGTGCCGGGAGTGGTAGGACAGGGGCTTACACCGGGGAGCTGTTTTTT
CAGSGRTGAYTGELFF
>NA|TRBJ1-2|few|TRBV29-1
TGCAGCGTAGCAGCGGGTTCTAACTATGGCTACACCTTC
CSVAAGSNYGYTF
>TRBD1|TRBJ1-5|few|TRBV5-6
TGTGCCAGCACCCTCATGGACAGGTCTTTGCAGCCCCAGCATTTT
CASTLMDRSLQPQHF
>NA|TRBJ2-3|few|TRBV7-9
TGTGCCAGCAGCGCAGGACAGTTAGATACGCAGTATTTT
CASSAGQLDTQYF
>TRBD1|TRBJ2-5|NA|TRBV6-5
TGTGCCAGGGCACGAATACGGGACAGGGCCGACCAGTACTTC
CARARIRDRADQYF
>NA|TRBJ1-1|few|TRBV19
TGTGCCAGTAGTCTCTGGTCGGACACTGAAGCTTTCTTT
CASSLWSDTEAFF
>NA|TRBJ1-4|NA|TRBV7-9
TGTGCCAGCAGCTTAGGAGTGACAGGCAGGGGATATCGCGAAAAACTGTTTTTT
CASSLGVTGRGYREKLFF
>NA|TRBJ1-1|few|TRBV30
TGTGCCTGGATTAGGGACAACGCGAACACTGAAGCTTTCTTT
CAWIRDNANTEAFF
>NA|TRBJ1-1|few|TRBV9
TGTGCCAGCAGCGGTGGCAAAAAGCACCGAGGTACTGAAGCTTTCTTT
CASSGGKKHRGTEAFF
>NA|TRBJ1-4|few|TRBV5-4
TGTGCCAGCAGCTTGGACCAGTTTAATGAAAAACTGTTTTTT
CASSLDQFNEKLFF
>NA|TRBJ2-7|NA|TRBV7-9
TGTGCCAGCGCAAGGGGCGCGGAGCAGTACTTC
CASARGAEQYF
>NA|TRBJ2-1|few|TRBV19
TGTGCCAGTAGTTTTGGCACCTACAATGAGCAGTTCTTC
CASSFGTYNEQFF
>TRBD1|TRBJ2-1|few|TRBV18
TGTGCCAGCTCGATAGGACAGGGGTCGGGAAATGAGCAGTTCTTC
CASSIGQGSGNEQFF
>NA|TRBJ2-5|NA|TRBV5-1
TGCGCCAGCAGCTTGGAGGCCCAAGAGACCCAGTACTTC
CASSLEAQETQYF
>TRBD2|TRBJ2-5|NA|TRBV7-2
TGTGCCAGCTCGTCGGGGGGTAGAGAGACCCAGTACTTC
CASSSGGRETQYF
>NA|TRBJ2-1|NA|TRBV5-6
TGTGCCAGCAGCTTGGAATTTTACAATGAGCAGTTCTTC
CASSLEFYNEQFF
>NA|TRBJ1-1|few|TRBV30
TGTGCCTGGAGTGCCGGGGGCGGAGGCACTGAAGCTTTCTTT
CAWSAGGGGTEAFF
>NA|TRBJ2-3|NA|TRBV11-1
TGTGCCAGCAGCTTACGGTGGGGGGCAGGGGATACGCAGTATTTT
CASSLRWGAGDTQYF
>NA|TRBJ1-5|NA|TRBV10-3
TGTGCCACCCGAAAAGGGTCGGATCAGCCCCAGCATTTT
CATRKGSDQPQHF
>NA|TRBJ2-5|NA|TRBV16
TGTGCCAGCAGCCAATCAGTCAACCAAGAGACCCAGTACTTC
CASSQSVNQETQYF
>TRBD1|TRBJ2-5|NA|TRBV7-7
TGTGCTAGCTGTCCGACAGGGGCCCTCCGTGAGACCCAGTACTTC
CASCPTGALRETQYF
>NA|TRBJ2-7|NA|TRBV10-3
TGTGCCATCAGTGAGGCCGGGGGCTCCTACGAGCAGTACTTC
CAISEAGGSYEQYF
>TRBD1|TRBJ1-2|few|TRBV18
TGTGCCAGCTCGCAAGACAGGGGTGGCTACACCTTC
CASSQDRGGYTF
>TRBD2|TRBJ2-3|NA|TRBV30
TGTGCCTGGAGCGGGGGGGCCCTTTCGGACGCAGATACGCAGTATTTT
CAWSGGALSDADTQYF
>TRBD1|TRBJ1-2|NA|TRBV4-1
TGCGCCAGCAGCCCCCCCTACGACAGGGGGTTGGGTGGCTACACCTTC
CASSPPYDRGLGGYTF